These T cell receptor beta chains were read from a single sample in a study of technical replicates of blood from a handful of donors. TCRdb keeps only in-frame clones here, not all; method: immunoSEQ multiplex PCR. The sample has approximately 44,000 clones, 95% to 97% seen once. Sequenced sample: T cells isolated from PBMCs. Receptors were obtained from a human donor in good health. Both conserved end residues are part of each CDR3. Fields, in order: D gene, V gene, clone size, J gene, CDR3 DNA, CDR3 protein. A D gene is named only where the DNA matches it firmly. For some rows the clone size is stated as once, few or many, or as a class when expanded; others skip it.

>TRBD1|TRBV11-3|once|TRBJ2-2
TGTGCCAGCAGCTCGAAGGGACAGCTGAACACCGGGGAGCTGTTTTTT
CASSSKGQLNTGELFF
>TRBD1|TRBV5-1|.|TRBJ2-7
TGCGCCAGCAGCTTGGAGGGGGACAGGGAAAACGAGCAGTACTTC
CASSLEGDRENEQYF
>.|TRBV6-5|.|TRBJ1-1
TGTGCCAGCAGTAACAGGCCTATGAACACTGAAGCTTTCTTT
CASSNRPMNTEAFF
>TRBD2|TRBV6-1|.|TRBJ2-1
TGTGCCAGCAGTGAAGAAGGACTAGTTGCTGAGCAGTTCTTC
CASSEEGLVAEQFF
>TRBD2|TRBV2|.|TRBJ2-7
TGTGCCAGCAGTAACGGACTAGGAGTCGAGCAGTACTTC
CASSNGLGVEQYF
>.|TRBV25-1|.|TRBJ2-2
TGTGCCAGCAGGGGAGGACTGAACACCGGGGAGCTGTTTTTT
CASRGGLNTGELFF
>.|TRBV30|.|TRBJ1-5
TGTGCCTGGAGTGTACTCAGGGATCAGCCCCAGCATTTT
CAWSVLRDQPQHF
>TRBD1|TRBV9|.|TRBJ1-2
TGTGCCAGCAGCGTAGGACAGGGGATCTATGGCTACACCTTC
CASSVGQGIYGYTF
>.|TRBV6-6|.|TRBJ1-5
TGTGCCAGCAGTTACTCGAGCGGGTTCAATCAGCCCCAGCATTTT
CASSYSSGFNQPQHF
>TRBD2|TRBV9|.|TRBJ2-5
TGTGCCAGCAGCGCTCCAGCGGGAGGGCCTCAAGAGACCCAGTACTTC
CASSAPAGGPQETQYF
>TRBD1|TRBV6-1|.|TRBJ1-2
TGTGCCAGCCGGATGGACAGGGATACTGGCTACACCTTC
CASRMDRDTGYTF
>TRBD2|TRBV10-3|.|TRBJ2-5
TGTGCCATCAGTGAGCCTGGGACTAGCGGGAGGGCCCGGGAGACCCAGTACTTC
CAISEPGTSGRARETQYF
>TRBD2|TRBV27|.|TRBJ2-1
TGTGCCAGCAGCCATACTAGCGGTGGCTACAATGAGCAGTTCTTC
CASSHTSGGYNEQFF
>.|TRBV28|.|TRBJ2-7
TGTGCCAGCAGTTTACGGCGGGGTCGGGACGAGCAGTACTTC
CASSLRRGRDEQYF
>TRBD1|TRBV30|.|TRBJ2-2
TGTGCCTCTGTGGGGACAGGGTTTTTTGCGAACACCGGGGAGCTGTTTTTT
CASVGTGFFANTGELFF
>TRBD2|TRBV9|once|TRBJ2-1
TGTGCCAGCAGCGATAGGACTAGCGGCGTTCAAAGTGAGCAGTTCTTC
CASSDRTSGVQSEQFF
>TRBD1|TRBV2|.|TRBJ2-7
TGTGCCAGCAGAGAAGACAGGGTGCTCTACGAGCAGTACTTC
CASREDRVLYEQYF
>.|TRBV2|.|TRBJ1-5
TGTGCCAGCAACCGACTCAGGGTGTCGAGCAATCAGCCCCAGCATTTT
CASNRLRVSSNQPQHF
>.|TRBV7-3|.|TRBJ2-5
TGTGCCAGCAGCTTAACAGGGGATGAGACCCAGTACTTC
CASSLTGDETQYF
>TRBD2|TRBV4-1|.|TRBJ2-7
TGCGCCAGCAGCCAGCCGGGACTAGCCTACGAGCAGTACTTC
CASSQPGLAYEQYF
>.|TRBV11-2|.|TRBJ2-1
TGTGCCAGCAGCTTAGGTTCAATGTTTGGCCGGGATGAGCAGTTCTTC
CASSLGSMFGRDEQFF
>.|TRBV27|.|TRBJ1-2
TGTGCCAGCAGTTTCTCGTTCTCTTATGGCTACACCTTC
CASSFSFSYGYTF
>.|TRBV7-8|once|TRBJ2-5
TGTGCCGGCTCAGCGGCAGGAAAGCGGGAGACCCAGTACTTC
CAGSAAGKRETQYF
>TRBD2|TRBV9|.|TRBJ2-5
TGTGCCAGCAGCTTGAGACTAGCGGGAGGGCACGAGACCCAGTACTTC
CASSLRLAGGHETQYF
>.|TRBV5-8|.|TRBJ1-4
TGTGCCAGCAGCTTGGGGGGAGCAGCGAAGATCCCCGAAAAACTGTTTTTT
CASSLGGAAKIPEKLFF
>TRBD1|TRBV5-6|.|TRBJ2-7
TGTGCCAGCAGCGGCCGGGACAGATACGAGCAGTACTTC
CASSGRDRYEQYF
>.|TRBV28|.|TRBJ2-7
TGTGCCAGCAGTTTATCCCCTATGTACGAGCAGTACTTC
CASSLSPMYEQYF
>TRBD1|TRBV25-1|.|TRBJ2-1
TGTGCCAGCGTCGGGACAGGGCTGTTCTTC
CASVGTGLFF
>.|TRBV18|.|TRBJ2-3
TGTGCCAGCTCACTCGAGCCTCCTACGCAGTATTTT
CASSLEPPTQYF
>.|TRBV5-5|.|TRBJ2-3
TGTGCCAGCAGCTTTGTTAGTGTAAACTCAGATACGCAGTATTTT
CASSFVSVNSDTQYF
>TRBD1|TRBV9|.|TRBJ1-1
TGTGCCAGCAGCGTACGGACAGGGCTAACAAACACTGAAGCTTTCTTT
CASSVRTGLTNTEAFF
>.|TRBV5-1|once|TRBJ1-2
TGCGCCAGCAGCTTGGAGAGCTATGGCTACACCTTC
CASSLESYGYTF
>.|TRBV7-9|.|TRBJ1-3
TGTGCCAGCAGCCCCCTTATTGCTGGAAACACCATATATTTT
CASSPLIAGNTIYF
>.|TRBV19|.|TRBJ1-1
TGTGCCAGTAACCTACAGGGCAAGAACACTGAAGCTTTCTTT
CASNLQGKNTEAFF
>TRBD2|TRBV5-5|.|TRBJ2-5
TGTGCCAGCAGGCGTGTACTAGCGGGAGTTCAAGAGACCCAGTACTTC
CASRRVLAGVQETQYF
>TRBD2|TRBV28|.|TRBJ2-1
TGTGCCAGCAGTGTACTTATAGCGGGCTCCTACAATGAGCAGTTCTTC
CASSVLIAGSYNEQFF
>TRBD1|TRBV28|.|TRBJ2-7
TGTGCCAGCAGTTCATCCGGGACAGGCTCCTACGAGCAGTACTTC
CASSSSGTGSYEQYF
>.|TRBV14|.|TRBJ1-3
TGTGCCAGCAGCCAATTGACAGGAGGAGGAGGAAACACCATATATTTT
CASSQLTGGGGNTIYF
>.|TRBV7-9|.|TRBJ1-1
TGTGCCAGCAGCTTAGGAGACAGCCCGACTGAAGCTTTCTTT
CASSLGDSPTEAFF
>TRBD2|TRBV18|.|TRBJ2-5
TGTGCCAGCTCACTGACTAGCGGGGGGGCCGAGACCCAGTACTTC
CASSLTSGGAETQYF
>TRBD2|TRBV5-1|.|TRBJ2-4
TGCGCCAGCAGCCTGGAGCGGGAAGGGAACATTCAGTACTTC
CASSLEREGNIQYF
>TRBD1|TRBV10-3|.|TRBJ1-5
TGTGCCATCAGTGACCATGACACTCGGACAGGGGCAAATCAGCCCCAGCATTTT
CAISDHDTRTGANQPQHF